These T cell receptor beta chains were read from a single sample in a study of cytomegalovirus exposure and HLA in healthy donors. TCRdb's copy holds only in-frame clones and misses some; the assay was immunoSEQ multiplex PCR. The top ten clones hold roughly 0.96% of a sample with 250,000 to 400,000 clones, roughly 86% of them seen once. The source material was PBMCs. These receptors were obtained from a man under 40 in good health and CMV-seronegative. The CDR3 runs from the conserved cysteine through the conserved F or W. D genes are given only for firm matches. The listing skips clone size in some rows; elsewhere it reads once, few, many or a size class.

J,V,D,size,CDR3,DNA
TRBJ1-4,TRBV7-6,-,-,CASSLGGRDEKLFF,TGTGCCAGCAGCTTAGGGGGCCGGGATGAAAAACTGTTTTTT
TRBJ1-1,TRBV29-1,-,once,CSVRGGDTEAFF,TGCAGCGTCCGAGGCGGGGACACTGAAGCTTTCTTT
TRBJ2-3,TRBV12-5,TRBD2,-,CASGFRGGLPDTQYF,TGTGCTAGTGGTTTCCGGGGGGGCCTTCCAGATACGCAGTATTTT
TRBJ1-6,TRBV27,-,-,CASRTLIPDLGHSPLHF,TGTGCCAGCAGAACGTTGATTCCGGATCTGGGGCATTCACCCCTCCACTTT
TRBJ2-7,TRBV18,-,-,CASSPLPTGSISYEQYF,TGTGCCAGCTCACCACTCCCGACAGGCTCCATCTCCTACGAGCAGTACTTC
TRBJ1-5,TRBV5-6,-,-,CASSSRGGINQPQHF,TGTGCCAGCAGCTCGAGGGGGGGAATCAATCAGCCCCAGCATTTT
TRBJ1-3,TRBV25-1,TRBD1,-,CASSEIGGQLSSGNTIYF,TGTGCCAGCAGTGAAATTGGGGGACAGCTAAGCTCTGGAAACACCATATATTTT
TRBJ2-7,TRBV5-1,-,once,CASSFLAGASYEQYF,TGCGCCAGCAGCTTCTTGGCGGGGGCTTCCTACGAGCAGTACTTC
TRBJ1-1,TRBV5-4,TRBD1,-,CASRTTGGHTEAFF,TGTGCCAGCAGAACGACAGGGGGCCACACTGAAGCTTTCTTT
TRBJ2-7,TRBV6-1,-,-,CASSDQGNEQYF,TGTGCCAGCAGTGACCAGGGGAACGAGCAGTACTTC
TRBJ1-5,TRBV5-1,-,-,CASSLAGGVGNQPQHF,TGCGCCAGCAGCTTGGCGGGGGGCGTTGGCAATCAGCCCCAGCATTTT
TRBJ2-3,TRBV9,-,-,CASSPWGGAGDTQYF,TGTGCCAGCAGCCCTTGGGGGGGGGCCGGTGATACGCAGTATTTT
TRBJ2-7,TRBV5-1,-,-,CASSVTGTTSYEQYF,TGCGCCAGCAGCGTAACCGGGACAACCTCCTACGAGCAGTACTTC
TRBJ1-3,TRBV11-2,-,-,CASSFPRISGNTIYF,TGTGCCAGCAGCTTTCCCAGGATCTCTGGAAACACCATATATTTT
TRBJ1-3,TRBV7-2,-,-,CASSLVTGETGNTIYF,TGTGCCAGCAGCTTAGTAACAGGCGAGACTGGAAACACCATATATTTT
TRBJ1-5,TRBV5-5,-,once,CASSQTAGSNQPQHF,TGTGCCAGCAGCCAAACGGCAGGATCCAATCAGCCCCAGCATTTT
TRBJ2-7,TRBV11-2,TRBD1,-,CASSLGGTGYSYEQYF,TGTGCCAGCAGCTTAGGAGGGACAGGTTACTCCTACGAGCAGTACTTC
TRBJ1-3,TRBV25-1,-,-,CASSGSYRVTAGNTIYF,TGTGCCAGCAGTGGGAGCTACAGGGTGACGGCTGGAAACACCATATATTTT
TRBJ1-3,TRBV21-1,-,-,CASSKARNLLRDSARSSSGNTIYF,TGTGCCAGCAGCAAAGCGCGGAATCTGTTAAGGGACTCGGCCCGTTCGAGCTCTGGAAACACCATATATTTT
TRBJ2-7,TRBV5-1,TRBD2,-,CASSSSGASSYEQYF,TGCGCCAGCAGTTCTAGCGGGGCGAGCTCCTACGAGCAGTACTTC
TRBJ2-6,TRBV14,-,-,CASSQDLQGLGGANVLTF,TGTGCCAGCAGCCAAGATCTCCAGGGTCTAGGAGGGGCCAACGTCCTGACTTTC
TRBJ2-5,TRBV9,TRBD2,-,CASSLTSGGGWETQYF,TGTGCCAGCAGTCTCACTAGCGGGGGCGGCTGGGAGACCCAGTACTTC
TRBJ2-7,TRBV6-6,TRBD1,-,CASSYSKDRGDEQYF,TGTGCCAGCAGTTACTCTAAGGACAGGGGTGACGAGCAGTACTTC
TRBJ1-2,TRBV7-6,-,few,CASSPSGDSYGYTF,TGTGCCAGCAGCCCCTCTGGAGACAGCTATGGCTACACCTTC
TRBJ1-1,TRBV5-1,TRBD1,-,CASSLEGQGATEAFF,TGCGCCAGCAGCCTAGAAGGACAGGGTGCCACTGAAGCTTTCTTT
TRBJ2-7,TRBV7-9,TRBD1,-,CASSLGTGTYEQYF,TGTGCCAGCAGCTTAGGGACAGGGACCTACGAGCAGTACTTC
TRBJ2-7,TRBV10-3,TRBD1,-,CAISSDRAGDEQYF,TGTGCCATCAGCTCGGACAGGGCTGGCGACGAGCAGTACTTC
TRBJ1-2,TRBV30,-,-,CAWRRQASMADTF,TGTGCCTGGAGACGCCAGGCCTCGATGGCTGACACCTTC
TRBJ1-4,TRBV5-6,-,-,CASRFRGGDEKLFF,TGTGCCAGCAGATTTAGAGGGGGGGATGAAAAACTGTTTTTT
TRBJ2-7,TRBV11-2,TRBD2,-,CASSFPGTSGAYEQYF,TGTGCCAGCAGCTTTCCCGGGACTAGCGGGGCCTACGAGCAGTACTTC
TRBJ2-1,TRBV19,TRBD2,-,CASSDIAGTYNEQFF,TGTGCCAGTAGCGACATAGCGGGGACCTACAATGAGCAGTTCTTC
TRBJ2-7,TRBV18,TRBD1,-,CASSLGTGIYEQYF,TGTGCCAGCTCCCTTGGGACAGGGATCTACGAGCAGTACTTC
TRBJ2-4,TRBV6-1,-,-,CASIFSTAKNIQYF,TGTGCCAGCATATTTAGTACAGCCAAAAACATTCAGTACTTC
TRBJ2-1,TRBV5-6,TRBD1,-,CASSYGTGGYNEQFF,TGTGCCAGCAGTTACGGGACAGGGGGCTACAATGAGCAGTTCTTC
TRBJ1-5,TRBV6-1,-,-,CASSVWAASNQPQHF,TGTGCCAGCAGTGTCTGGGCAGCTAGCAATCAGCCCCAGCATTTT
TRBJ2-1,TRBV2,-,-,CASRTGMNEQFF,TGTGCCAGCAGAACAGGGATGAATGAGCAGTTCTTC
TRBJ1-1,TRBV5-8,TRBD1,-,CASSLAAPGQGYTAFF,TGTGCCAGCAGCTTGGCCGCCCCGGGACAGGGGTATACGGCTTTCTTT
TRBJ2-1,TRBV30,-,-,CAWSVQLAQQFF,TGTGCCTGGAGTGTCCAACTAGCCCAGCAGTTCTTC
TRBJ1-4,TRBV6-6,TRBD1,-,CASSMGQGREKLFF,TGTGCCAGCAGTATGGGACAGGGGCGTGAAAAACTGTTTTTT
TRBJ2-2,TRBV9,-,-,CASSVDIGELFF,TGTGCCAGCAGCGTAGACATCGGGGAGCTGTTTTTT
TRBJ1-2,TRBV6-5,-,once,CATIKRGGEGYTF,TGTGCCACCATCAAAAGAGGGGGTGAAGGCTACACCTTC
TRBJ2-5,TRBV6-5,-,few,CASSSRQLQETQYF,TGTGCCAGCAGTTCCCGACAGCTCCAAGAGACCCAGTACTTC
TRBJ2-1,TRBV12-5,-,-,CASGLDRVEANEQFF,TGTGCTAGTGGTTTGGACCGGGTTGAGGCCAATGAGCAGTTCTTC
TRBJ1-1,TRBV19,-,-,CASSIVAVNTEAFF,TGTGCCAGTAGTATAGTAGCTGTGAACACTGAAGCTTTCTTT
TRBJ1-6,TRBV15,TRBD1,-,CATSRTGGPSPLHF,TGTGCCACCAGCCGGACAGGGGGCCCCTCACCCCTCCACTTT
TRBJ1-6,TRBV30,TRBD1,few,CALGQGGSPLHF,TGTGCCTTGGGACAGGGAGGGTCACCCCTCCACTTT
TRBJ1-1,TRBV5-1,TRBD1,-,CASSIGRGRDRAPTEAFF,TGCGCCAGCAGCATAGGTAGGGGTAGAGACAGGGCACCCACTGAAGCTTTCTTT
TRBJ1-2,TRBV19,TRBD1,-,CASRVTGGDYGYTF,TGTGCCAGTAGGGTGACAGGGGGCGACTATGGCTACACCTTC
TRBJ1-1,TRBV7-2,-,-,CASSLRWRAMNTEAFF,TGTGCCAGCAGCTTGCGATGGAGAGCCATGAACACTGAAGCTTTCTTT
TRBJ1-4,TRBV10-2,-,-,CASSPQVVHNEKLFF,TGCGCCAGCAGCCCCCAGGTGGTTCACAATGAAAAACTGTTTTTT
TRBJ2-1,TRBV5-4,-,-,CASSSGTLNEQFF,TGTGCCAGCAGTTCCGGGACTCTCAATGAGCAGTTCTTC
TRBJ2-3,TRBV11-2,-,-,CASSFSGGSSYTQYF,TGTGCCAGCAGCTTTTCGGGGGGCTCGAGCTATACGCAGTATTTT
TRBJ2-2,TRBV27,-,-,CASSSTNTGELFF,TGTGCCAGCAGTTCCACGAACACCGGGGAGCTGTTTTTT